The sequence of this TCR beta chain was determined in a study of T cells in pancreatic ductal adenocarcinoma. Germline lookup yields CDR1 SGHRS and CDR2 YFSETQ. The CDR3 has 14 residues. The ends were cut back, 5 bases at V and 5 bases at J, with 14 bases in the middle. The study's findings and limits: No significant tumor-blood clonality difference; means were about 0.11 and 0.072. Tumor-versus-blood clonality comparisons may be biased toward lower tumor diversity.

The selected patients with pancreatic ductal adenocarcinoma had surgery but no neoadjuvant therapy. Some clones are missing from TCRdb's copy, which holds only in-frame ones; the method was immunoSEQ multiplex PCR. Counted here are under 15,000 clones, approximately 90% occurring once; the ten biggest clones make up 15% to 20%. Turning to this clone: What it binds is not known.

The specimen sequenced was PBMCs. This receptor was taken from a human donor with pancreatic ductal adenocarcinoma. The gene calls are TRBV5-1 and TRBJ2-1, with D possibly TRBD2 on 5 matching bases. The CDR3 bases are TGCGCCAGCAGGGAATCGCTAGCCCACAATGAGCAGTTCTTC. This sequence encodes CASRESLAHNEQFF. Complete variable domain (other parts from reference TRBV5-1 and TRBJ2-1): KAGVTQTPRYLIKTRGQQVTLSCSPISGHRSVSWYQQTPGQGLQFLFEYFSETQRNKGNFPGRFSGRQFSNSRSEMNVSTLELGDSALYLCASRESLAHNEQFFGPGTRLTVL.